This T cell receptor (beta chain) was recorded in a study of blood T cell repertoires in COVID-19. In the study overall: Sample material is recorded as cDNA or gDNA derived from T cells, B-cell-depleted T cells, or PBMCs.

Per the original data handling: Researchers report that nucleated cell counts were estimated from reference gene primer amplification. Some clones are missing from TCRdb's copy, which holds only in-frame ones; the method was immunoSEQ multiplex PCR. V and J calls and clone size are copied from that table; D and trimming were computed from the DNA. The sample lists approximately 170,000 clones, 88% occurring once. Trimming cost V 5 bases and J 7 bases; bases outside gene matches: 5. The CDR3 spans 13 residues. Germline CDR1 is LGHDT and CDR2 is YNNKEL (reference sequence). Sample: peripheral blood. The source of this sequence is a man aged 30 to 45 with acute or convalescent COVID-19. The chain is built from TRBV3-1 (or the pseudogene TRBV3-2) and TRBJ1-3; 7 positions match TRBD1. Written as DNA, the CDR3 is TGTGCCAGCAGCACACAGGGGTCGAACACCATATATTTT. Translating it yields CASSTQGSNTIYF.